The T cell receptor (beta chain) under discussion was sequenced for a study of blood T cell repertoires in COVID-19. The overall study: Material from acute and convalescent COVID-19 was sourced from the United States, Italy and Spain.

The protocol was immunoSEQ multiplex PCR, while the TCRdb copy is restricted to in-frame clones and leaves out a portion. The sample carries more than 300,000 clones, around 92% recorded once. The CDR3 length is 11 residues. Trimming pared 8 bases from V and 8 bases from J, leaving 12 bases between. Germline loops: CDR1 SNHLY, CDR2 FYNNEI. This clone was seen a few times. The J gene is TRBJ1-1, the V gene TRBV2; TRBD1 might be the D (5 bases). The TCR originated in a woman aged 25 to 39 with COVID-19, enrolled during active disease. Sequenced input: peripheral blood. CDR3 protein: CASRQGGEAFF. CDR3 DNA: TGTGCCAGCCGTCAGGGCGGAGAAGCTTTCTTT. The full variable domain, completed using reference TRBV2 and TRBJ1-1, is EPEVTQTPSHQVTQMGQEVILRCVPISNHLYFYWYRQILGQKVEFLVSFYNNEISEKSEIFDDQFSVERPDGSNFTLKIRSTKLEDSAMYFCASRQGGEAFFGQGTRLTVV.